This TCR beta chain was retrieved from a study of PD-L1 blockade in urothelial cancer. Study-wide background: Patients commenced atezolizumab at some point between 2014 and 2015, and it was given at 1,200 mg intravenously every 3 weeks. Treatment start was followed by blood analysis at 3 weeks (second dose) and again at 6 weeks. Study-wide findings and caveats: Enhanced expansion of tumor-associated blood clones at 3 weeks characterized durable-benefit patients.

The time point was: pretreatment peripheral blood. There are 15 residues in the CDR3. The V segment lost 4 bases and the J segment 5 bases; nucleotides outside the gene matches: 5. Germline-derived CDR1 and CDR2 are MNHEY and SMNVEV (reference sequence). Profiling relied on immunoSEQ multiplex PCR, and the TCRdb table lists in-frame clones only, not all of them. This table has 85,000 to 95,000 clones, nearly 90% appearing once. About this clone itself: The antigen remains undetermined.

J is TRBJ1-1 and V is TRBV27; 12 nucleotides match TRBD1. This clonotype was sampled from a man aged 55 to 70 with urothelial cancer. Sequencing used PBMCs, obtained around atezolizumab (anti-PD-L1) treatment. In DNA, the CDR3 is TGTGCCAGCAGTTGGGACAGGGGGCCGCGGACTGAAGCTTTCTTT. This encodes CASSWDRGPRTEAFF.